This entry lists 30 T cell receptor beta chains sequenced from one sample in a study of technical replicates of blood from a handful of donors. TCRdb's table, derived via immunoSEQ multiplex PCR, lists solely in-frame clones and lacks some. The sample holds some 77,000 clones, roughly 90% seen once. Sequencing used T cells isolated from PBMCs. These TCRs come from a human donor in good health.

The chain has TRBV28 and TRBJ1-1; D gene unclear. V shed 1 base and J shed 3 bases, with 6 bases lying between them. Germline V gives CDR1 MDHEN, CDR2 SYDVKM. CDR3 length: 13 residues. CDR3 sequence: CASSLYKYTEAFF. The CDR3, as DNA: TGTGCCAGCAGTTTATACAAGTACACTGAAGCTTTCTTT.

The chain recombines TRBV19 with TRBJ1-2; 10 nucleotides line up with TRBD1. The CDR3 spans 15 residues. Losses at the gene ends were 3 bases for V and 7 bases for J; bases not matched to a gene: 8. Per the germline V gene, CDR1 is LNHDA and CDR2 is SQIVND (reference sequence). Here the CDR3 DNA reads TGTGCCAGTAGTATCCCTCAGACAGGGGGCTCTGGCTACACCTTC. Its protein product is CASSIPQTGGSGYTF.

This clone was found once. The V call is TRBV7-3, the J call TRBJ2-7, with 7 bases that match TRBD2. The CDR3 is made up of 13 amino acids. V shed 5 bases, J shed 2 bases, and the junction held 3 bases outside the gene matches. The germline gives CDR1 SGHTA, CDR2 FQGTGA. CDR3 sequence: CASSRGLAYEQYF. CDR3 nucleotide sequence: TGTGCCAGCAGCCGAGGACTAGCCTACGAGCAGTACTTC.

This clone has only one observation. The rearrangement joins TRBV29-1 to TRBJ2-1; 7 positions agree with TRBD2. Germline CDR1 SQVTM, CDR2 ANQGSEA. The V and J ends lost 5 bases and 6 bases, in that order; junction bases with no gene match: 4. The CDR3 has 12 amino acids. Here the CDR3 DNA reads TGCAGCGTTCTTAGCGGGCCCAATGAGCAGTTCTTC. This encodes CSVLSGPNEQFF.

The CDR3 nucleotides read TGCGCCAGCAGCTTGAGCGGACTGGACTACAATGAGCAGTTCTTC. This codes for CASSLSGLDYNEQFF. The chain joins TRBV5-1 to TRBJ2-1; the D gene is possibly TRBD2 (5 bases). Germline V gene sequence: CDR1 SGHRS, CDR2 YFSETQ. V lost 1 base and J lost 3, with 11 bases in between. This CDR3 is built from 15 residues.

The chain recombines TRBV2 with TRBJ2-5; 10 nucleotides align to TRBD2. Germline CDR1 and CDR2: SNHLY and FYNNEI. This CDR3 has 15 residues. Trimming removed 6 bases from V and 2 bases from J; junction bases left unmatched: 6. CDR3 nucleotide sequence: TGTGCCAGCAGAAACCTAGCGGGAGTACAAGAGACCCAGTACTTC. The encoded protein is CASRNLAGVQETQYF.

A remark on this clone: The same CDR3 also results from other DNA sequences found in this sample. This sequence joins TRBV19 and TRBJ2-2; D call uncertain. There are 11 residues in the CDR3. V was cut by 5 bases and J by 8 bases, with 6 bases left in between. Germline CDR1 is LNHDA and CDR2 is SQIVND (reference sequence). The CDR3 loop reads CASSLRGELFF. The CDR3 DNA reads TGTGCCAGTAGTCTACGAGGGGAGCTGTTTTTT.

The chain links TRBV6-5 to TRBJ1-2; TRBD1 matches at 10 bases. The trim removed 4 bases at V and 7 bases at J, leaving 9 bases unmatched. Looked up from germline, CDR1 is MNHEY and CDR2 is SVGAGI. CDR3 size: 15 residues. The CDR3 region is CASSSYRTGGSGYTF. The DNA for the CDR3 is TGTGCCAGCAGTTCCTATAGGACAGGGGGTTCTGGCTACACCTTC.

The rearrangement joins TRBV5-1 to TRBJ2-7; 15 positions agree with TRBD2. This CDR3 contains 16 residues. Germline lookup yields CDR1 SGHRS and CDR2 YFSETQ. V trimming: 4 bases; J trimming: 4 bases; junction bases outside the gene matches: 6. Here the CDR3 DNA reads TGCGCCAGCAGCCAAACGGGACTAGCGGGAGGATACGAGCAGTACTTC. This codes for CASSQTGLAGGYEQYF.

The chain links TRBV7-9 to TRBJ2-7, with 8 nucleotides matching TRBD2. Germline trimming cut 3 bases from V and 6 bases from J; bases unmatched to any gene: 7. This CDR3 is built from 14 residues. Germline CDR1 and CDR2: SEHNR and FQNEAQ (reference sequence). CDR3 in DNA: TGTGCCAGCAGCTTGGGCAGCGGGAGCTCCGAGCAGTACTTC. Protein sequence: CASSLGSGSSEQYF.

The table lists this clone with a count of one. The V gene is TRBV6-5, the J gene TRBJ2-2; possibly TRBD1 for D (6 bases). CDR1 is MNHEY and CDR2 is SVGAGI in the germline V gene. This CDR3 is built from 13 residues. The germline V and J ends were trimmed by 2 bases and 8 bases, with 9 bases remaining between them. CDR3 residues: CASSYARGGELFF. The CDR3 DNA reads as TGTGCCAGCAGTTACGCCAGGGGAGGGGAGCTGTTTTTT.

This clone has just a few counts. CDR3 residues: CSVLTGPLQPQHF. The DNA for the CDR3 is TGCAGCGTCCTGACAGGACCCTTACAGCCCCAGCATTTT. The chain employs TRBV29-1 and TRBJ1-5, with a tentative D call TRBD1 (6 bases). Trimming took 6 bases from V and 7 from J, leaving 16 bases between them. Germline CDR1 SQVTM, CDR2 ANQGSEA. The CDR3 sequence is 13 residues long.

This chain joins TRBV27 and TRBJ1-1; 8 bases are shared with TRBD1. The junction had 3 bases not matched to a gene; V was cut back by 6 bases and J by 3 bases. This CDR3 spans 13 amino acids. CDR1 is MNHEY, CDR2 SMNVEV, per germline (reference sequence). The CDR3 region is CASSLTGDTEAFF. The CDR3 bases are TGTGCCAGCAGCCTGACAGGGGACACTGAAGCTTTCTTT.

The chain carries TRBV18 and TRBJ2-3; maybe TRBD2 (5 bases). Per germline, CDR1 KGHSH and CDR2 LQKENI. The germline V and J ends were trimmed by 0 bases and 2 bases, with 9 bases remaining between them. The length of the CDR3 is 15 residues. The CDR3 DNA reads as TGTGCCAGCTCACCACCACTAGGAGACACAGATACGCAGTATTTT. Protein: CASSPPLGDTDTQYF. Filled out from reference TRBV18 and TRBJ2-3, the complete variable domain reads NAGVMQNPRHLVRRRGQEARLRCSPMKGHSHVYWYRQLPEEGLKFMVYLQKENIIDESGMPKERFSAEFPKEGPSILRIQQVVRGDSAAYFCASSPPLGDTDTQYFGPGTRLTVL.

The CDR3 sequence is CSASLGNEQFF. CDR3 DNA sequence: TGCAGTGCTAGTCTCGGTAATGAGCAGTTCTTC. This chain uses TRBV20-1 with TRBJ2-1; D call uncertain. Germline CDR1 DFQATT, CDR2 SNEGSKA (reference sequence). The CDR3 spans 11 residues. V dropped 3 bases and J dropped 7 bases, with 7 bases sitting between them.

This chain connects TRBV4-1 to TRBJ2-7; 9 bases fit TRBD1. Germline-derived CDR1 and CDR2 are MGHRA and YSYEKL. J lost 7 bases, V lost 1 base, and 5 bases had no gene match. The CDR3 has 14 residues. CDR3 sequence: CASSQVGQGDEQYF. The CDR3 region has the DNA TGCGCCAGCAGCCAAGTGGGACAGGGAGATGAGCAGTACTTC.

The chain carries TRBV4-3 and TRBJ2-2; 7 nucleotides match TRBD2. CDR1 and CDR2 from the germline V gene are LGHNA and YSLEER. The CDR3 has 16 residues. V was clipped by 4 bases and J by 0 bases; unmatched bases: 5. The CDR3 coding sequence is TGCGCCAGCAGCCCGACGACTAGCTCGAACACCGGGGAGCTGTTTTTT. This codes for CASSPTTSSNTGELFF.

This chain connects TRBV30 to TRBJ2-5, with 8 bases identical to TRBD2. The CDR3 has 14 amino acids. The germline V gene has CDR1 GTSNPN and CDR2 SVGIG (reference sequence). The trim removed 2 bases at V and 5 bases at J, leaving 7 bases unmatched. CDR3 sequence: CAWSSLADGETQYF. The CDR3 region has the DNA TGTGCCTGGAGTTCACTAGCGGACGGGGAGACCCAGTACTTC.

The chain combines TRBV5-1 with TRBJ2-7, with 7 bases identical to TRBD2. The CDR3 runs 18 residues. J was trimmed by 1 base and V by 6 bases; bases with no gene match: 19. The germline V gene has CDR1 SGHRS and CDR2 YFSETQ. The CDR3 DNA sequence: TGCGCCAGCACAGGGTCCTGGGATCTAGCGGACCCTTCCTACGAGCAGTACTTC. Protein sequence: CASTGSWDLADPSYEQYF.

This chain connects TRBV4-2 to TRBJ2-5; 10 bases align to TRBD2. This CDR3 has 15 residues. The V and J ends lost 3 bases and 5 bases, in that order; junction bases with no gene match: 6. Germline assignment: CDR1 LGHNA and CDR2 YNFKEQ. The CDR3 protein is CASSQAAGGPETQYF. DNA of the CDR3: TGTGCCAGCAGCCAGGCAGCGGGAGGGCCGGAGACCCAGTACTTC.

This chain links TRBV7-2 with TRBJ2-3; 9 nucleotides match TRBD1. With V trimmed by 3 bases and J by 0 bases, 7 bases remained unmatched. Germline V gene lookup returns CDR1 SGHTA and CDR2 FQGNSA. The CDR3 extends over 17 amino acids. CDR3 protein: CASSLYGQGYSTDTQYF. Here the CDR3 DNA reads TGTGCCAGCAGCTTGTATGGACAGGGGTATAGCACAGATACGCAGTATTTT.

V is TRBV4-1 and J is TRBJ2-2, with D maybe TRBD2 (6 bases). V was pared by 0 bases and J by 4 bases, with 18 bases between. This CDR3 region has 18 residues. Looked up from germline, CDR1 is MGHRA and CDR2 is YSYEKL. CDR3 in amino acids: CASSQEVVGSGATGELFF. For the CDR3, the DNA is TGCGCCAGCAGCCAAGAGGTCGTGGGTAGCGGAGCCACCGGGGAGCTGTTTTTT.

The chain employs TRBV6-5 and TRBJ2-7; 10 bases are a match to TRBD2. There are 15 residues in the CDR3. The germline CDR1 and CDR2 sequences are MNHEY and SVGAGI. V trimming: 7 bases; J trimming: 5 bases; junction bases outside the gene matches: 11. The CDR3 is CASTPPLAGPNEQYF. The DNA for the CDR3 is TGTGCCAGCACCCCCCCACTAGCGGGACCCAACGAGCAGTACTTC.

This clone was detected once. The V gene is TRBV9, the J gene TRBJ2-2; a weak D match, TRBD1 (6 bases). V gave up 3 bases and J gave up 4 bases, with 16 bases separating them. Germline V gene data show CDR1 as SGDLS and CDR2 as YYNGEE. The CDR3 has 16 residues. The CDR3 spells CASSGVQGPLTGELFF. The CDR3 nucleotides read TGTGCCAGCAGCGGAGTACAGGGCCCCCTCACCGGGGAGCTGTTTTTT.

In DNA form, the CDR3 reads TGTGCCAGCAGTCTCATAGCGGGAGAACTTGGGGCCAACGTCCTGACTTTC. This encodes CASSLIAGELGANVLTF. This chain uses TRBV2 with TRBJ2-6, with 9 nucleotides matching TRBD2. CDR3 size: 17 residues. Germline values: CDR1 SNHLY, CDR2 FYNNEI. Unmatched junction bases numbered 8, after V lost 5 bases and J lost 3 bases.

The rearrangement uses TRBV18 and TRBJ2-4; 10 positions agree with TRBD2. Trimming removed 1 base from V and 0 bases from J; junction bases left unmatched: 6. CDR1 is KGHSH, CDR2 LQKENI, per germline. The CDR3 contains 18 residues. CDR3 sequence: CASSPLAGGILAKNIQYF. CDR3 in DNA: TGTGCCAGCTCACCACTAGCGGGAGGAATTCTAGCCAAAAACATTCAGTACTTC.

The chain uses TRBV19 and TRBJ2-2; a weak D match, TRBD1 (5 bases). CDR3 size: 15 residues. Germline CDR1 is LNHDA and CDR2 is SQIVND (reference sequence). V was cut by 3 bases and J by 3 bases, with 11 bases left in between. CDR3 bases: TGTGCCAGTAGTATCCCCCCAGGGTACACCGGGGAGCTGTTTTTT. Translating it yields CASSIPPGYTGELFF.

The chain recombines TRBV28 with TRBJ1-2; D is possibly TRBD1 (5 bases). Per germline, CDR1 MDHEN and CDR2 SYDVKM. The V end was cut by 6 bases, the J end by 0 bases, with 14 bases between. The CDR3 loop spans 15 amino acids. CDR3 DNA sequence: TGTGCCAGCAGGGTACAGGCTCCTCCTAACTATGGCTACACCTTC. This sequence encodes CASRVQAPPNYGYTF.

The V gene is TRBV29-1, the J gene TRBJ1-4, with 10 bases that match TRBD1. Losses at the gene ends were 7 bases for V and 8 bases for J; bases not matched to a gene: 7. Germline CDR1 reads SQVTM; CDR2 reads ANQGSEA. The CDR3 sequence is 13 residues long. Here the CDR3 reads CSAGDRGQEKLFF. The CDR3 DNA is TGCAGCGCCGGAGACAGGGGGCAAGAAAAACTGTTTTTT. Full variable domain (rest looked up from reference TRBV29-1 and TRBJ1-4): SAVISQKPSRDICQRGTSLTIQCQVDSQVTMMFWYRQQPGQSLTLIATANQGSEATYESGFVIDKFPISRPNLTFSTLTVSNMSPEDSSIYLCSAGDRGQEKLFFGSGTQLSVL.

This sequence joins TRBV27 and TRBJ2-1; the match to TRBD2 covers 9 bases. The CDR3 sequence is 15 residues long. Germline-derived CDR1 and CDR2 are MNHEY and SMNVEV (reference sequence). V lost 1 base, J lost 7 bases, and 5 bases stayed unmatched. The CDR3 region is CASSLYSGSKNEQFF. CDR3 coding DNA: TGTGCCAGCAGTTTATATAGCGGGAGTAAGAATGAGCAGTTCTTC.